This TCR beta chain was documented in a study of control samples from healthy donors and cancer patients. Data came from immunoSEQ multiplex PCR; TCRdb stores just in-frame clones and leaves some out. The sample holds roughly 83,000 clones, almost 85% seen once. With V trimmed by 9 bases and J by 5 bases, 11 bases remained unmatched. The germline CDR1 and CDR2 sequences are LNHDA and SQIVND (reference sequence). The CDR3 is made up of 16 amino acids. This TCR was sampled from a woman in her fifties or sixties in good health. The sample was blood. The V call is TRBV19, the J call TRBJ2-2; 11 positions agree with TRBD1. The CDR3 DNA follows: TGTGCCAGCACTTGGACAGGGGGCGTAGGAACCGGGGAGCTGTTTTTT. Translated: CASTWTGGVGTGELFF.